These 31 T cell receptor beta chains originate from one sample sequenced in a study of T-cell reconstitution after alpha-beta-depleted transplantation in children. Unique molecular identifiers were incorporated when the TCRbeta library was constructed. TCRdb fed the PCR reads into MiXCR, producing one record per CDR3 protein. The sample contains about a million distinct CDR3 sequences, under 30% of which appear only once. The material was PBMCs, mostly from graft donor cells, obtained 360 days after TCRalphabeta/CD19-depleted stem cell transplant. The origin of the receptors is a boy in the first two years of life who had a stem cell transplant for SCID, so the T cells may come from the graft donor.

This clonotype has more than one count but fewer than ten. CDR3 nucleotide sequence: TGTGCCAGCAGTTTCCTCCCCATTGGTAGTAATGAGCAGTTCTTC. Amino acid sequence: CASSFLPIGSNEQFF. The chain recombines TRBV12-3 or TRBV12-4 with TRBJ2-1; D gene uncertain. Trimming stripped 3 bases from V and 7 bases from J, with 16 bases between. CDR3 size: 15 residues.

This clonotype was detected a few times. The genes are TRBV7-7 and TRBJ1-4, with a tentative D call TRBD1 (5 bases). CDR1 and CDR2 from the germline V gene are SSHAT and FNYEAQ (reference sequence). V was shortened by 1 base and J by 8 bases, with 20 bases between the two germline ends. The CDR3 spans 17 residues. CDR3 sequence: CASSLEGRVRDGEKLFF. The CDR3 DNA reads as TGTGCCAGCAGCTTAGAGGGGAGGGTGCGGGACGGAGAAAAACTGTTTTTT.

The chain has TRBV4-2 and TRBJ2-1; TRBD2 matches at 7 bases. Germline-derived CDR1 and CDR2 are LGHNA and YNFKEQ. Losses at the gene ends were 1 base for V and 4 bases for J; bases not matched to a gene: 13. The length of the CDR3 is 18 residues. This chain's CDR3 is CASSQVSSGDSIYNEQFF. As DNA, the CDR3 is TGTGCCAGCAGCCAAGTGTCCAGCGGGGACTCCATTTACAATGAGCAGTTCTTC.

The V and J genes are TRBV6-1 and TRBJ1-1; D perhaps matches TRBD1 (6 bases). This CDR3 region has 13 residues. Trimming shortened V by 2 bases and J by 4 bases, and 8 bases separated the two germline ends. Germline lookup yields CDR1 MNHNS and CDR2 SASEGT. CDR3 amino acids: CASSERGGTEAFF. The CDR3 nucleotides read TGTGCCAGCAGTGAAAGAGGGGGCACTGAAGCTTTCTTT.

J is TRBJ1-2 and V is TRBV27; D is possibly TRBD1 (6 bases). Germline assignment: CDR1 MNHEY and CDR2 SMNVEV (reference sequence). CDR3 size: 15 residues. Trimming removed 7 bases from V and 4 bases from J, with 19 bases in between. CDR3 protein: CASTASPTGLYGYTF. Here the CDR3 DNA reads TGTGCCAGCACCGCCAGCCCCACAGGGCTCTATGGCTACACCTTC.

This clonotype was observed a few times. The V call is TRBV27, the J call TRBJ1-1; D remains ambiguous. V was clipped by 0 bases and J by 4 bases, with 15 bases between them. The CDR3 loop spans 16 amino acids. Germline assignment: CDR1 MNHEY and CDR2 SMNVEV (reference sequence). This chain's CDR3 is CASSLSGPAGATEAFF. Written as DNA, the CDR3 is TGTGCCAGCAGTTTATCGGGTCCGGCAGGCGCCACTGAAGCTTTCTTT.

This clonotype appeared a few times. V gene TRBV20-1 combines with J gene TRBJ2-6, with D unclear. The CDR3 spans 11 residues. Germline loops: CDR1 DFQATT, CDR2 SNEGSKA (reference sequence). Written as DNA, the CDR3 is TGCATCGCTCCTGGGGCCAACGTCCTGACTTTC. Its translation: CIAPGANVLTF.

The CDR3 sequence is CASSSQPTGKLFF. CDR3 sequence (DNA): TGTGCCAGCAGTTCCCAACCAACCGGGAAACTGTTTTTT. The V call is TRBV12-3 or TRBV12-4, the J call TRBJ1-4, with no clear D. The CDR3 length is 13 residues. V gave up 4 bases and J gave up 11 bases, with 14 bases separating them.

The rearrangement joins TRBV29-1 to TRBJ1-4; the D gene is possibly TRBD1 (5 bases). Germline assignment: CDR1 SQVTM and CDR2 ANQGSEA. The CDR3 sequence is 13 residues long. V was cut by 8 bases and J by 1 base, with 11 bases left in between. CDR3 sequence (DNA): TGCAGCTTCCGAGGGGAAACTAATGAAAAACTGTTTTTT. Translating it yields CSFRGETNEKLFF.

V and J are TRBV20-1 and TRBJ2-7, with unresolved D. Trimming left V 3 bases short and J 6 bases short, with 9 bases between. Germline V lookup: CDR1 DFQATT, CDR2 SNEGSKA (reference sequence). The CDR3 has 11 residues. The CDR3 spells CSARAPGEQYF. For the CDR3, the DNA is TGCAGTGCTAGGGCCCCGGGCGAGCAGTACTTC.

V usage is TRBV5-1 and J usage is TRBJ1-1; unclear D gene. The CDR3 extends over 13 amino acids. CDR1 and CDR2 from the germline V gene are SGHRS and YFSETQ. V was shortened by 4 bases and J by 2 bases, with 9 bases between the two germline ends. CDR3 sequence reads: CASSDGPNTEAFF. As DNA, the CDR3 is TGCGCCAGCAGCGACGGACCAAACACTGAAGCTTTCTTT.

This clonotype has more than one count but fewer than ten. The chain joins TRBV7-3 to TRBJ2-3, with 7 bases matching TRBD1. Trimming at V came to 5 bases and at J to 2 bases, leaving 10 bases not matched to a gene. The CDR3 length is 16 residues. Germline CDR1 SGHTA, CDR2 FQGTGA. CDR3 loop: CASSMGRGSFTDTQYF. The CDR3 DNA is TGTGCCAGCAGCATGGGCAGGGGGTCCTTCACAGATACGCAGTATTTT.

This chain uses TRBV4-1 with TRBJ2-7, with D unresolved. Trimming pared 4 bases from V and 3 bases from J, leaving 10 bases between. Germline V gene sequence: CDR1 MGHRA, CDR2 YSYEKL. CDR3 size: 13 residues. The CDR3 reads CASSPRHRYEQYF. CDR3 bases: TGCGCCAGCAGCCCTAGACATCGCTACGAGCAGTACTTC.

The CDR3 sequence is CASSYSYSSGANVLTF. The CDR3 coding sequence is TGTGCCAGCAGTTACAGTTACAGCTCTGGGGCCAACGTCCTGACTTTC. The chain joins TRBV6-5 to TRBJ2-6; D is unclear. CDR1 and CDR2 (germline): MNHEY, SVGAGI. The CDR3 loop spans 16 amino acids. The ends were cut back, 2 bases at V and 0 bases at J, with 8 bases in the middle.

The chain joins TRBV12-3 or TRBV12-4 to TRBJ1-6; 11 bases are a match to TRBD1. The CDR3 has 14 residues. V was pared by 3 bases and J by 10 bases, with 2 bases of the junction left unmatched. CDR3 in amino acids: CASSFGTGGSPLHF. The CDR3 DNA reads TGTGCCAGCAGTTTTGGGACAGGGGGATCACCCCTCCACTTT.

This clonotype came up a few times. V and J are TRBV6-5 and TRBJ2-7, with D unclear. The V and J ends lost 0 bases and 5 bases respectively, with 11 bases between them. Per germline, CDR1 MNHEY and CDR2 SVGAGI. The CDR3 consists of 14 residues. Written as DNA, the CDR3 is TGTGCCAGCAGTTACTCAATCGATGGGGACGAGCAGTACTTC. It codes for CASSYSIDGDEQYF.

The chain carries TRBV28 and TRBJ1-5, with D unresolved. From germline, CDR1 is MDHEN and CDR2 SYDVKM. The V end lost 6 bases, the J end lost 9 bases, and 12 bases lay between the germline ends. CDR3 length: 12 amino acids. The CDR3 nucleotides are TGTGCCAGCAGCCCCCCCGCTCTGCCCCAGCATTTT. This sequence encodes CASSPPALPQHF.

This clonotype occurred a few times. The chain carries TRBV3-1 and TRBJ2-5, with D possibly being TRBD1 (6 bases). Trimming removed 4 bases from V and 5 bases from J, with 20 bases in between. This CDR3 contains 16 residues. Germline V gene lookup returns CDR1 LGHDT and CDR2 YNNKEL (reference sequence). CDR3 protein: CASSPHGRQGWETQYF. DNA for the CDR3: TGTGCCAGCAGCCCCCACGGCCGGCAGGGGTGGGAGACCCAGTACTTC.

This clonotype was observed a few times. The chain joins TRBV12-3 or TRBV12-4 to TRBJ2-7, with D possibly being TRBD1 or TRBD2 (5 bases each). V was pared by 7 bases and J by 6 bases, with 22 bases between. The CDR3 length is 15 residues. The CDR3 nucleotides read TGTGCCAGCATCTTCTCCGGGACGGAGCTGGGCGAGCAGTACTTC. This sequence encodes CASIFSGTELGEQYF.

V is TRBV6-5 and J is TRBJ2-1, with 9 bases identical to TRBD2. This CDR3 contains 19 residues. The germline gives CDR1 MNHEY, CDR2 SVGAGI. V shed 4 bases, J shed 0 bases, and the junction held 13 bases outside the gene matches. The CDR3 nucleotides read TGTGCCAGCAGTTCGGTTAGCGGGGGACCTCAAAGCTCCTACAATGAGCAGTTCTTC. Translating gives CASSSVSGGPQSSYNEQFF.

The chain employs TRBV9 and TRBJ2-3; 9 bases agree with TRBD2. Germline CDR1 and CDR2: SGDLS and YYNGEE. The trim removed 3 bases at V and 5 bases at J, leaving 7 bases unmatched. The CDR3 runs to 15 residues. CDR3 DNA: TGTGCCAGCAGCGCTACCGGCGGGGGGGGAGATACGCAGTATTTT. Translation: CASSATGGGGDTQYF. Combining the CDR3 with reference TRBV9 and TRBJ2-3 gives the whole variable domain DSGVTQTPKHLITATGQRVTLRCSPRSGDLSVYWYQQSLDQGLQFLIQYYNGEERAKGNILERFSAQQFPDLHSELNLSSLELGDSALYFCASSATGGGGDTQYFGPGTRLTVL.

In its sample, this clonotype was seen a few times. The chain combines TRBV14 with TRBJ1-3; possibly TRBD1 for D (5 bases). Germline CDR1 reads SGHDN; CDR2 reads FVKESK. The CDR3 is 16 residues long. The V end was cut by 1 base, the J end by 0 bases, with 10 bases between. The CDR3 nucleotides are TGTGCCAGCAGCCAAGGGGGCAGATTCTCTGGAAACACCATATATTTT. The encoded protein is CASSQGGRFSGNTIYF.

This clonotype turned up a few times. The J gene is TRBJ2-7, the V gene TRBV20-1, with 7 bases aligning to TRBD2. The CDR3 is 13 residues long. V lost 5 bases to trimming and J lost 1 base; unmatched junction nucleotides: 5. CDR1 is DFQATT and CDR2 is SNEGSKA in the germline V gene (reference sequence). In DNA form, the CDR3 reads TGCAGTGCTGAACGCGGGGGTTCCTACGAGCAGTACTTC. Translating gives CSAERGGSYEQYF.

This clonotype was recorded a few times. The J gene is TRBJ1-2, the V gene TRBV7-9; the match to TRBD1 covers 9 bases. Germline assignment: CDR1 SEHNR and CDR2 FQNEAQ (reference sequence). After removal of 5 bases from V and 5 bases from J, the junction contained 6 bases not matched to a gene. The CDR3 totals 14 residues. The CDR3 loop is CASSPYGTGYGYTF. CDR3 DNA: TGTGCCAGCAGCCCATACGGGACAGGGTATGGCTACACCTTC.

This clonotype came up a few times. The gene calls are TRBV6-6 and TRBJ1-4, with D possibly matching TRBD1 (5 bases). CDR3 length equals 13 residues. The germline V gene has CDR1 MNHNY and CDR2 SVGAGI (reference sequence). V was cut by 2 bases and J by 7 bases, with 8 bases left in between. This CDR3 is CASSYRDGEKLFF. CDR3 DNA: TGTGCCAGCAGTTACCGGGACGGTGAAAAACTGTTTTTT.

The sample holds a few counts of this clonotype. The V call is TRBV12-3 or TRBV12-4, the J call TRBJ1-5, with D uncertain. This CDR3 contains 14 residues. The V end was cut by 2 bases, the J end by 10 bases, with 15 bases between. The CDR3 spells CASSLRYIGGPQHF. CDR3 DNA sequence: TGTGCCAGCAGTTTACGGTACATTGGCGGTCCCCAGCATTTT.

The rearrangement joins TRBV5-1 to TRBJ2-3; 8 bases are a match to TRBD1. The CDR3 covers 14 residues. Trimming at V came to 4 bases and at J to 4 bases, leaving 5 bases not matched to a gene. Per the germline V gene, CDR1 is SGHRS and CDR2 is YFSETQ. CDR3 coding DNA: TGCGCCAGCAGCACGGGACAGGTTTCAGATACGCAGTATTTT. Residues: CASSTGQVSDTQYF.

The CDR3 loop is CASSPYGGANTGELFF. CDR3 coding DNA: TGTGCCAGCAGCCCTTACGGGGGGGCGAACACCGGGGAGCTGTTTTTT. The chain is built from TRBV7-7 and TRBJ2-2, with 8 bases aligning to TRBD2. CDR3 length equals 16 residues. V lost 5 bases, J lost 0 bases, and 5 bases stayed unmatched. Germline CDR1 and CDR2: SSHAT and FNYEAQ (reference sequence).

The J gene is TRBJ2-5, the V gene TRBV10-3; D tentatively fits TRBD1 or TRBD2 (5 bases each). Germline V gene lookup returns CDR1 ENHRY and CDR2 SYGVKD. The V and J ends lost 4 bases and 5 bases respectively, with 20 bases between them. The CDR3 has 16 residues. This chain's CDR3 is CAISADFGAVEETQYF. The CDR3 region has the DNA TGTGCCATCAGTGCGGACTTTGGGGCGGTCGAGGAGACCCAGTACTTC.

This clonotype turned up a few times. This chain uses TRBV7-8 with TRBJ2-5, with TRBD2 as a possible D gene (5 bases). V gave up 11 bases and J gave up 0 bases, with 22 bases separating them. CDR1 is SGHVS and CDR2 is FQNEAQ in the germline V gene. The CDR3 has 16 residues. CDR3 protein: CACRPIGVPDQETQYF. The CDR3 nucleotides are TGTGCCTGCCGACCGATCGGGGTCCCTGACCAAGAGACCCAGTACTTC.

The chain joins TRBV2 to TRBJ2-3; tentatively, D is TRBD1 (5 bases). V lost 7 bases and J 3 bases, leaving 11 bases between the germline ends. Germline CDR1 and CDR2: SNHLY and FYNNEI. The CDR3 totals 13 residues. In nucleotides, the CDR3 is TGTGCCAGCAACCGAGACAGTACAGATACGCAGTATTTT. It codes for CASNRDSTDTQYF. The full variable domain, completed using reference TRBV2 and TRBJ2-3, is EPEVTQTPSHQVTQMGQEVILRCVPISNHLYFYWYRQILGQKVEFLVSFYNNEISEKSEIFDDQFSVERPDGSNFTLKIRSTKLEDSAMYFCASNRDSTDTQYFGPGTRLTVL.